This T cell receptor beta chain was identified during a study of CD8+CD57+ T cells in acquired aplastic anemia. Study-level results: Patients and controls shared 25 to 30 CD8+ CDR3 sequences, which appeared highly expressed in patients and within their immunodominant clones.

Notes on this clonotype: The antigen is unknown.

The authors sequenced patients whose flow cytometry had shown CD8+CD57+ cell expansion. All participating patients were living with severe acquired aplastic anemia. Patients were therapy-naive when their blood was sampled. Genomic DNA acted as the template from which TCR beta VDJ combination and CDR3 sequence profiling were carried out. From the reads, TCRdb called clonotypes with MiXCR, one entry per CDR3 protein. This repertoire shows under 200,000 distinct CDR3 sequences, around 48% found once; its top ten account for approximately 2.8%. CDR3 length equals 13 residues. In germline, CDR1 is GTSNPN, CDR2 SVGIG (reference sequence). V was shortened by 3 bases and J by 2 bases, with 10 bases between the two germline ends.

Sequences were obtained from sorted CD4+, CD8+, or CD8+CD57+ T cells (not recorded which) from PBMCs. The chain links TRBV30 to TRBJ1-2; D remains ambiguous. The TCR sequence derives from a human donor with aplastic anemia. CDR3: CAWRKSLNYGYTF. The CDR3 region has the DNA TGTGCCTGGAGAAAGAGTCTAAACTATGGCTACACCTTC.